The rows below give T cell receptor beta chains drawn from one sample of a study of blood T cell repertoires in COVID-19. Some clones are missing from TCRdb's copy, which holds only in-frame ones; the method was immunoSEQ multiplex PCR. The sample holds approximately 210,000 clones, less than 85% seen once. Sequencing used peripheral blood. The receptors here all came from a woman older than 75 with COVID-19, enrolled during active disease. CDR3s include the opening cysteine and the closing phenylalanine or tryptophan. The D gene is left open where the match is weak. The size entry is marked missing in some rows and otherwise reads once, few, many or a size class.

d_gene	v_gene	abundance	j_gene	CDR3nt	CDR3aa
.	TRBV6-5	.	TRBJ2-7	TGTGCCAGCAGTTACTCGACAGGCAGGCAGCAGTACTTC	CASSYSTGRQQYF
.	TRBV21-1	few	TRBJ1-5	.	CASLWGPGNQPQHF
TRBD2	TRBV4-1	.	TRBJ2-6	TGCGCCAGCAGCCGAGCTAGCGGCAACTCTGGGGCCAACGTCCTGACTTTC	CASSRASGNSGANVLTF
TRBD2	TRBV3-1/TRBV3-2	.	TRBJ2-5	TGTGCCAGCAGCCAGAACATAGCGGGGGCCCAAGAGACCCAGTACTTC	CASSQNIAGAQETQYF
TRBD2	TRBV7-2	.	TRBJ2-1	TGTGCCAGCAGCCGCCGAGCGGGACTAACATCGAATGAGCAGTTCTTC	CASSRRAGLTSNEQFF
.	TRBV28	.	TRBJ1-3	TGTGCCAGCAGTTTAATAGAGTCTGCTGGAAACACCATATATTTT	CASSLIESAGNTIYF
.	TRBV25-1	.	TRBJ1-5	TGTGCCAGCAGTGAATCCCTGATTACAAATCAGCCCCAGCATTTT	CASSESLITNQPQHF
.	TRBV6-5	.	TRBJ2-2	TGTGCCAGCAGTCCGGATGGGACACCCACCGGGGAGCTGTTTTTT	CASSPDGTPTGELFF
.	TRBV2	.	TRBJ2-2	TGTGCCAGCAGTGAAGCGCGGGGTTCGAGAACCGGGGAGCTGTTTTTT	CASSEARGSRTGELFF
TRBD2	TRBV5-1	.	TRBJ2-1	TGCGCCAGCAGCTTATCAAGGTTAGCGGGAGGGCGCAATGAGCAGTTCTTC	CASSLSRLAGGRNEQFF
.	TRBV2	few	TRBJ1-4	TGTGCCAGCAGTGAAGCGAGAGATTACGAAAAACTGTTTTTT	CASSEARDYEKLFF
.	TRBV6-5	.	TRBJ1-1	TGTGCCAGCAGGTCCACAGGGTTTCTGTCCACTGAAGCTTTCTTT	CASRSTGFLSTEAFF
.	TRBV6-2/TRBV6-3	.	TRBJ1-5	TGTGCCAGCAGTTATGCAGTTACTAGCAATCAGCCCCAGCATTTT	CASSYAVTSNQPQHF
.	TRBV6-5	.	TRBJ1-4	TGTGCCAGCAGTTACTCGAGGGACATAATGGATGAAAAACTGTTTTTT	CASSYSRDIMDEKLFF
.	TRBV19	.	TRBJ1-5	TGTGCCAGTAGTATAGTGGCAGGGCGGAATCAGCCCCAGCATTTT	CASSIVAGRNQPQHF
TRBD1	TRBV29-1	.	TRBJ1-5	TGCAGCGTTGTTCCCCAGGGGGATAGCAATCAGCCCCAGCATTTT	CSVVPQGDSNQPQHF
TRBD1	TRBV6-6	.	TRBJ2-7	TGTGCCAGCGCTCAGGGGGACAGACCCTACGAGCAGTACTTC	CASAQGDRPYEQYF
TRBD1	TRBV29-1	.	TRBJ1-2	TGCAGCGTGGGGACAGGGCCCCATGGCTACACCTTC	CSVGTGPHGYTF
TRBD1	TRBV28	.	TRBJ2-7	TGTGCCAGCAGTTACGTTACAGGGGGCGGTGGCGAGCAGTACTTC	CASSYVTGGGGEQYF
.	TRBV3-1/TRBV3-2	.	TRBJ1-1	TGTGCCAGCAGCCAAGACCGGGCGGGTCGAGCTTTCTTT	CASSQDRAGRAFF
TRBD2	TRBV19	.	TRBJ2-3	TGTGCCAGTAGGGGGGAGCGGGCTAGCGGGGTGTCTCGAACGCAGTATTTT	CASRGERASGVSRTQYF
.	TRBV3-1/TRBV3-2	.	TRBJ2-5	TGTGCCAGCAGCCACAGCGGGTCCGGGGGAGAGACCCAGTACTTC	CASSHSGSGGETQYF
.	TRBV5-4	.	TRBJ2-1	TGTGCCAGCAGCCCGCGCGCCTCAGGACAGTCCTACAATGAGCAGTTCTTC	CASSPRASGQSYNEQFF
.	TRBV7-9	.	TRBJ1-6	TGTGCCAGCAGCCTTGAGGTCCGGGATTCACCCCTCCACTTT	CASSLEVRDSPLHF